This T cell receptor (beta chain) was captured by sequencing in a study of shared clonotypes between healthy human individuals. Study-wide results and caveats: Several donors held approximately 4.5% of naive CD4 clonotypes in common.

Germline V gives CDR1 SNHLY, CDR2 FYNNEI. The CDR3 contains 13 residues. The V gene lost 6 bases and the J gene lost 0 bases, with 5 bases spanning the gap. Concerning this clone: Antigen: not known.

Genomic DNA of each subset was evenly split across several immunoSEQ plates. Measured with immunoSEQ multiplex PCR; TCRdb has only the in-frame clones, and not every one. Among millions of clones listed, 95% were seen once. The chain couples TRBV2 to TRBJ2-2; D is undetermined. This receptor was taken from a man aged 18 to 29 in good health. Sequencing used naive CD4+ T cells sorted from blood. Specified subset: CD45RA+ positively selected. The DNA for the CDR3 is TGTGCCAGCAGAACAGCGAACACCGGGGAGCTGTTTTTT. Residues: CASRTANTGELFF.